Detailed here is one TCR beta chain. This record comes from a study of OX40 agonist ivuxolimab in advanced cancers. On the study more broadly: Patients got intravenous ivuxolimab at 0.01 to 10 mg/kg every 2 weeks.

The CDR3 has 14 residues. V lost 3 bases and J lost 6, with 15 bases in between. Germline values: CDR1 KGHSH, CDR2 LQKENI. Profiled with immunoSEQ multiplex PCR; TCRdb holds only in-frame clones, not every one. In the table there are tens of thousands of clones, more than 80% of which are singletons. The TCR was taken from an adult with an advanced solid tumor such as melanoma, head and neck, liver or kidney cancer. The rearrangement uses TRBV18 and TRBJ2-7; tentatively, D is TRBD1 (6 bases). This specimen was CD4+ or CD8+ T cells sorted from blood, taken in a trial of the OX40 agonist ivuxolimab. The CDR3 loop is CASSPPTLRGEQYF. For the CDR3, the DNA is TGTGCCAGCTCACCTCCAACACTCAGGGGCGAGCAGTACTTC.